Included here is one TCR beta chain sequence, with context. In germline, CDR1 is LNHDA, CDR2 SQIVND (reference sequence). Deletions cut 4 bases from V and 1 base from J, with 10 bases between. This CDR3 is 14 amino acids long. In the study's own analysis: Cell counts per sample came from amplifying reference gene primers. Measured with immunoSEQ multiplex PCR; TCRdb has only the in-frame clones, and not every one. That table gives V, J and clone size, and the DNA gave D and trimming. This table holds some 50,000 clones, about four fifths found once. The data derive from a study of blood T cell repertoires in COVID-19. Looking at the study overall: Specimens from acute and convalescent COVID-19 originated in the United States, Italy and Spain. Nucleic acid was either cDNA or gDNA, and it came from T cells, B-cell-depleted T cells, or PBMCs.

The clonotype was recovered from a woman older than 75 with acute or convalescent COVID-19. V is TRBV19 and J is TRBJ2-5; D possibly corresponds to TRBD1 (5 bases). Sequenced sample: peripheral blood. The CDR3 region has the DNA TGTGCCAGTAGTACAACAGGATCCCAAGAGACCCAGTACTTC. Its translation is CASSTTGSQETQYF.